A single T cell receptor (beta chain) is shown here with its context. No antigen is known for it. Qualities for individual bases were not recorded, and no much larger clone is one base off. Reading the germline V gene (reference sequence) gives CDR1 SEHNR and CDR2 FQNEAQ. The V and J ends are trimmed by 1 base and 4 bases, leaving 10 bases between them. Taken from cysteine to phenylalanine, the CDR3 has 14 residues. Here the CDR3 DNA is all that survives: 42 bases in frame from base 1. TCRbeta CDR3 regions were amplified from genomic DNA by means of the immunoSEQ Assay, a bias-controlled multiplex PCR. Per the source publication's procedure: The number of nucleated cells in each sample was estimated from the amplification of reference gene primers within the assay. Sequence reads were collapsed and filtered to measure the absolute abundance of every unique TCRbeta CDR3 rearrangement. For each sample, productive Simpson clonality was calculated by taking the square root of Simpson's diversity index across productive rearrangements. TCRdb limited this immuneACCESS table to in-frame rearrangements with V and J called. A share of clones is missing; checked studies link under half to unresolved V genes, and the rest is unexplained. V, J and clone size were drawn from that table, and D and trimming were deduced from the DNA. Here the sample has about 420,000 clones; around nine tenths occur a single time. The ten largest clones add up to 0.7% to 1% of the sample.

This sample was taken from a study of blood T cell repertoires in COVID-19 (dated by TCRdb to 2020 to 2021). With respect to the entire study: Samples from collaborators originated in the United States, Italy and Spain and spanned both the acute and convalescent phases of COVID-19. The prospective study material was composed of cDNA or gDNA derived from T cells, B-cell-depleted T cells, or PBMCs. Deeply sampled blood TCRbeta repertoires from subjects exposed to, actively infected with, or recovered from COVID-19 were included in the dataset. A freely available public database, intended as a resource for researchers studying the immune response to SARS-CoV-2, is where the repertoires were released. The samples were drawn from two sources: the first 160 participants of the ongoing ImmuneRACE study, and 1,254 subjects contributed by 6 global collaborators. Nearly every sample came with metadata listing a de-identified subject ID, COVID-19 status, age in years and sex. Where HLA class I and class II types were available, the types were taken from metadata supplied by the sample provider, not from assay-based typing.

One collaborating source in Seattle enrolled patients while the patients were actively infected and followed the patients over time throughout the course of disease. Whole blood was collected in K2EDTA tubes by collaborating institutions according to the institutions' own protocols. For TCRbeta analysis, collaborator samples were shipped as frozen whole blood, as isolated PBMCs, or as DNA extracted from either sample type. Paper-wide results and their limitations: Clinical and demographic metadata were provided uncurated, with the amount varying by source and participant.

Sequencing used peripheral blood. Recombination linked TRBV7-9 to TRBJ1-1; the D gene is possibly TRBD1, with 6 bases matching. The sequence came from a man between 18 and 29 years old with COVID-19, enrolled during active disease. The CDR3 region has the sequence CASSLEGVPTEAFF. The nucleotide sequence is TGTGCCAGCAGCTTAGAGGGGGTCCCCACTGAAGCTTTCTTT.